The clone carrying this T cell receptor beta chain came up many times. This entry belongs to a study of T-cell reconstitution after alpha-beta-depleted transplantation in children. The CDR3 runs 13 residues. The junction had 3 bases not matched to a gene; V was cut back by 4 bases and J by 4 bases. Germline-derived CDR1 and CDR2 are SGHNT and YYREEE (reference sequence). The TCRbeta library was prepared with unique molecular identifiers. From the PCR reads, TCRdb called clonotypes with MiXCR, one entry per CDR3 protein. The table lists fewer than 550,000 distinct CDR3 sequences, approximately 10% of them singletons.

This specimen was PBMCs from the stem cell graft donor, taken from the stem cell graft. The sequence derives from a human donor who donated a stem cell graft to a child with acute myeloid leukemia. V usage is TRBV5-4 and J usage is TRBJ1-1; 8 bases line up with TRBD1. The CDR3 reads CASSVGTGTEAFF. The DNA of the CDR3 is TGTGCCAGCAGCGTCGGGACAGGCACTGAAGCTTTCTTT.